A single T cell receptor (beta chain) is shown here with its context. Cohort assignment relied on participant-reported clinical history. This sample was included in a study of blood T cell repertoires in COVID-19. With 3 bases removed from V and 1 base from J, the gap between germline ends came to 10 bases. The CDR3 extends over 14 amino acids. Data came from immunoSEQ multiplex PCR; TCRdb stores just in-frame clones and leaves some out. The table records more than 100,000 clones, roughly four fifths of them present only once. Input material: PBMCs or T cells enriched from blood (not recorded which). This chain connects TRBV5-3 to TRBJ1-1; D might be TRBD1 (6 bases). TRBV5-3 falls under the ORF class, with uncertain function. The source of this sequence is a man aged 35 to 55 with acute COVID-19. The CDR3 bases are TGTGCCAGAAGCTCGGACAGTAGGAACACTGAAGCTTTCTTT. It translates to CARSSDSRNTEAFF.